A selection of T cell receptor beta chains follows, all from one sample in a study of OX40 agonist ivuxolimab in advanced cancers. Generated by immunoSEQ multiplex PCR, the TCRdb table keeps only in-frame clones and is missing some. The sample holds around 76,000 clones; roughly nine tenths are singletons and the top ten take around 13%. The source material was CD4+ or CD8+ T cells sorted from blood, sampled in a trial of the OX40 agonist ivuxolimab. The receptors come from an adult with an advanced solid tumor such as melanoma, head and neck, liver or kidney cancer. The CDR3 runs from the conserved cysteine through the conserved F or W. D genes are given only for firm matches. Size is omitted from some rows. Given values are once, few, many or a class for expanded clones.

v_call	j_call	d_call	clone_size	cdr3_aa	cdr3_nt
TRBV4-1	TRBJ2-2	NA	NA	CASSPSLGGPGELFF	TGCGCCAGCAGCCCTTCCCTTGGCGGACCCGGGGAGCTGTTTTTT
TRBV5-4	TRBJ2-1	TRBD2	once	CASSFLYLAGGGYNEQFF	TGTGCCAGCAGCTTCCTCTATTTAGCGGGAGGCGGCTACAATGAGCAGTTCTTC
TRBV7-3	TRBJ2-1	TRBD2	NA	CASSLVTSGLYNEQFF	TGTGCCAGCAGCTTAGTAACTAGCGGGCTTTACAATGAGCAGTTCTTC
TRBV6-1	TRBJ2-1	TRBD2	NA	CASSEARTSGRNEQFF	TGTGCCAGCAGTGAAGCAAGGACTAGCGGGAGAAATGAGCAGTTCTTC
TRBV5-1	TRBJ2-1	TRBD2	NA	CASSPLSGYSYNEQFF	TGCGCCAGCAGCCCCCTTAGCGGGTACTCCTACAATGAGCAGTTCTTC
TRBV6-1	TRBJ2-5	NA	NA	CASSSGLRETQYF	TGTGCCAGCAGCTCGGGACTCCGGGAGACCCAGTACTTC
TRBV4-1	TRBJ2-1	TRBD2	NA	CASSLLAGGWGGNEQFF	TGCGCCAGCAGCCTCCTAGCGGGAGGGTGGGGGGGCAATGAGCAGTTCTTC
TRBV6-1	TRBJ1-3	NA	NA	CASRPGGSGNTIYF	TGTGCCAGCAGGCCCGGGGGCTCTGGAAACACCATATATTTT
TRBV7-9	TRBJ2-5	NA	NA	CASSLFVVGGVRETQYF	TGTGCCAGCAGCTTATTTGTGGTGGGGGGAGTGAGAGAGACCCAGTACTTC
TRBV27	TRBJ1-2	NA	NA	CASSSSQGRYGYTF	TGTGCCAGCAGTTCCTCCCAGGGAAGGTATGGCTACACCTTC
TRBV6-6	TRBJ2-5	TRBD1	NA	CASTRGTGGLETQYF	TGTGCCAGCACCCGAGGGACAGGGGGCTTGGAGACCCAGTACTTC
TRBV6-1	TRBJ1-2	NA	NA	CASSEAGNYGYTF	TGTGCCAGCAGTGAAGCGGGAAACTATGGCTACACCTTC
TRBV13	TRBJ2-1	NA	NA	CASSLGLVGYNEQFF	TGTGCCAGCAGCTTAGGACTAGTGGGGTACAATGAGCAGTTCTTC
TRBV27	TRBJ1-5	NA	NA	CAINPRERPMQPQHF	TGTGCCATCAACCCCCGGGAGCGCCCAATGCAGCCCCAGCATTTT
TRBV7-6	TRBJ2-3	NA	NA	CASVSQRVSTDTQYF	TGTGCCAGTGTGTCCCAGCGCGTTAGCACAGATACGCAGTATTTT
TRBV4-1	TRBJ2-1	TRBD2	NA	CASSQEGGGLAPNEQFF	TGCGCCAGCAGCCAAGAAGGAGGCGGACTAGCACCCAATGAGCAGTTCTTC
TRBV14	TRBJ1-2	TRBD1	NA	CASSHWDRASNYGYTF	TGTGCCAGCAGCCATTGGGACAGGGCGAGTAACTATGGCTACACCTTC
TRBV7-8	TRBJ2-3	TRBD2	NA	CASSLMRGAGGPSTSDTQYF	TGTGCCAGCAGCTTAATGAGGGGAGCGGGAGGGCCGTCGACATCAGATACGCAGTATTTT
TRBV27	TRBJ2-7	TRBD1	NA	CASTQAGGSYEQYF	TGTGCCAGCACCCAGGCAGGGGGTTCCTACGAGCAGTACTTC
TRBV6-4	TRBJ2-1	TRBD2	NA	CASSQYGGGNEQFF	TGTGCCAGCAGCCAATATGGGGGGGGCAATGAGCAGTTCTTC
TRBV7-9	TRBJ1-2	TRBD1	NA	CASRGQGANYGYTF	TGTGCCAGCAGGGGACAGGGGGCTAACTATGGCTACACCTTC
TRBV4-1	TRBJ2-2	TRBD2	NA	CASSQRTSGTGELFF	TGCGCCAGCAGCCAAAGGACTAGCGGTACCGGGGAGCTGTTTTTT
TRBV9	TRBJ2-7	NA	NA	CASSTDPRVGTYEQYF	TGTGCCAGCAGCACAGACCCCCGGGTGGGAACCTACGAGCAGTACTTC
TRBV13	TRBJ2-7	NA	NA	CASSLRRDYEQYF	TGTGCCAGCAGCTTGAGGCGGGACTACGAGCAGTACTTC
TRBV19	TRBJ2-3	NA	NA	CASSKASEWSTDTQYF	TGTGCCAGTAGTAAGGCTAGCGAGTGGAGCACAGATACGCAGTATTTT
TRBV6-1	TRBJ2-1	TRBD1	NA	CASSEDRDSASSFRNEQFF	TGTGCCAGCAGTGAAGACCGGGACAGCGCGAGTTCGTTCCGCAATGAGCAGTTCTTC
TRBV4-1	TRBJ1-1	NA	once	CASSQAASTEAFF	TGCGCCAGCAGCCAAGCAGCCAGCACTGAAGCTTTCTTT
TRBV10-3	TRBJ2-5	TRBD1	once	CAISGQGQETQYF	TGTGCCATCAGCGGACAGGGCCAAGAGACCCAGTACTTC
TRBV27	TRBJ2-1	NA	NA	CASSFFRDREQFF	TGTGCCAGCAGTTTTTTCCGGGACCGGGAGCAGTTCTTC
TRBV5-1	TRBJ1-1	NA	NA	CASSLDGTEAFF	TGCGCCAGCAGCTTGGACGGCACTGAAGCTTTCTTT
TRBV5-1	TRBJ2-7	TRBD1	NA	CASSSTDRGSYEQYF	TGCGCCAGCAGCTCGACGGACAGGGGATCCTACGAGCAGTACTTC